The clone carrying this T cell receptor beta chain came up many times. Its antigen is unknown. Germline CDR1 and CDR2: SEHNR and FQNEAQ (reference sequence). Trimming stripped 4 bases from V and 6 bases from J, with 17 bases between. This CDR3 has 15 residues. These data are taken from a study of T cells after yellow fever vaccination. Study observations and caveats: Bulk-population clonotypes that are abundant could appear as contaminants in FACS-sorted repertoires. Boosting was followed by the reappearance of most primary-vaccination clones (approximately 95% CD4, 70% to 90% CD8).

For TCR, cDNA came from 5'RACE template switching, which added a universal primer site and UMIs. TCRdb passed the 5' RACE reads through MiXCR, listing each CDR3 protein once. The profile shows roughly 340,000 distinct CDR3 sequences, 8.7% of them singletons. The sequence was obtained from a man younger than 30 who received the YFV17D yellow fever vaccine. The chain employs TRBV7-9 and TRBJ2-3; unclear D gene. The source was PBMCs, collected on the day of the first yellow fever vaccination. CDR3 nucleotide sequence: TGTGCCAGCAGCTCCAGAGGTTCAGGAATGGATACGCAGTATTTT. As protein: CASSSRGSGMDTQYF.